Shown below are 3 T cell receptor beta chains from a single sample sequenced in a study of control samples from healthy donors and cancer patients. Here immunoSEQ multiplex PCR was the method, and the copy in TCRdb shows in-frame clones only, minus some. Here the sample spans roughly 450,000 clones, over 75% being singletons. Sequencing input: PBMCs. Source of these receptors: a man aged 40-49 years with head and neck cancer.

This clone was picked up one time. The rearrangement joins TRBV10-3 to TRBJ2-1; TRBD2 matches 9 bases. The length of the CDR3 is 14 residues. Germline V gene lookup returns CDR1 ENHRY and CDR2 SYGVKD. The J segment lost 7 bases and the V segment lost 4 bases, leaving 5 bases of the junction unmatched. This CDR3 is CAISGGRAENEQFF. For the CDR3, the DNA is TGTGCCATCAGTGGCGGGAGGGCCGAAAATGAGCAGTTCTTC.

The chain joins TRBV2 to TRBJ2-5, with 10 bases matching TRBD1. From germline, CDR1 is SNHLY and CDR2 FYNNEI. The CDR3 runs to 13 residues. After removal of 5 bases from V and 4 bases from J, the junction contained 1 base not matched to a gene. The CDR3 bases are TGTGCCAGCAGTAGACAGGGGGCAGAGACCCAGTACTTC. It is translated as CASSRQGAETQYF. The full variable domain, rest sourced from reference TRBV2 and TRBJ2-5, is EPEVTQTPSHQVTQMGQEVILRCVPISNHLYFYWYRQILGQKVEFLVSFYNNEISEKSEIFDDQFSVERPDGSNFTLKIRSTKLEDSAMYFCASSRQGAETQYFGPGTRLLVL.

V gene TRBV11-2 combines with J gene TRBJ2-4; D unresolved. Germline V lookup: CDR1 SGHAT, CDR2 FQNNGV. The CDR3 has 13 amino acids. Trimming took off 0 bases at V and 8 bases at J, with 8 bases between the two ends. The CDR3 DNA reads as TGTGCCAGCAGCTTAGACCCTTGGGACATTCAGTACTTC. Residues: CASSLDPWDIQYF.